A single sample is the source of the 4 T cell receptor beta chains below, sequenced in a study of T-cell reconstitution after alpha-beta-depleted transplantation in children. This sample's TCRbeta library carried unique molecular identifier barcodes. TCRdb itself ran the PCR reads through MiXCR, one entry per CDR3 protein. Here the sample spans about 50,000 distinct CDR3 sequences, about 5.7% being singletons. This specimen consisted of PBMCs, mostly from graft donor cells, obtained 60 days after TCRalphabeta/CD19-depleted stem cell transplant. The receptors come from a female patient aged 2-15 years who had a stem cell transplant for aplastic anemia, so the T cells may come from the graft donor.

In this sample, this clonotype turned up many times. V usage is TRBV6-4 and J usage is TRBJ2-3; no clear D gene. This CDR3 is built from 15 residues. Germline values: CDR1 MRHNA, CDR2 SNTAGT. V dropped 3 bases and J dropped 2 bases, with 12 bases sitting between them. The CDR3 nucleotides read TGTGCCAGCAGTGAGAGACCTTCCTTCACAGATACGCAGTATTTT. Encoded protein: CASSERPSFTDTQYF.

At least ten counts were recorded for this clonotype. The chain employs TRBV5-1 and TRBJ1-4; 7 bases are shared with TRBD1. The CDR3 loop spans 13 amino acids. CDR1 is SGHRS, CDR2 YFSETQ, per germline. Trimming cost V 0 bases and J 7 bases; bases outside gene matches: 0. Here the CDR3 DNA reads TGCGCCAGCAGCTTGGGACAGGGTGAAAAACTGTTTTTT. Translating it yields CASSLGQGEKLFF.

This chain links TRBV3-1 with TRBJ2-1; TRBD2 matches at 7 bases. The CDR3 runs 17 residues. Losses at the gene ends were 0 bases for V and 2 bases for J; bases not matched to a gene: 7. Germline V gene lookup returns CDR1 LGHDT and CDR2 YNNKEL (reference sequence). CDR3 region: CASSQDPDGRPYNEQFF. CDR3 DNA: TGTGCCAGCAGCCAAGACCCCGACGGGAGGCCCTACAATGAGCAGTTCTTC.

This clonotype was seen many times. V usage is TRBV28 and J usage is TRBJ2-3; 9 nucleotides agree with TRBD2. V lost 6 bases to trimming and J lost 6 bases; unmatched junction nucleotides: 13. In germline, CDR1 is MDHEN, CDR2 SYDVKM. The CDR3 covers 16 residues. CDR3: CASRGRRAGGADTQYF. The CDR3 DNA reads TGTGCCAGCAGGGGTCGGAGAGCGGGGGGAGCGGATACGCAGTATTTT.